The rows below give T cell receptor beta chains drawn from one sample of a study of blood T cell repertoires in COVID-19. Assay used: immunoSEQ multiplex PCR; TCRdb lists only in-frame clones, some missing. In the table there are about 490,000 clones, 80% to 90% of which are singletons. The sample was peripheral blood. The receptor source for this set is a human donor in a cohort sampled during active COVID-19. Both conserved end residues are part of each CDR3. The order of the fields is clone size, D gene, V gene, J gene, CDR3 protein, CDR3 DNA. A D gene is named only where the DNA matches it firmly. Clone size is not always given. Where it is, it says once, few, many or a class for expanded clones.

once	.	TRBV5-6	TRBJ1-2	CASLRLVVAAANYGYTF	TGTGCCAGCTTACGTCTAGTTGTCGCGGCGGCAAACTATGGCTACACCTTC
.	.	TRBV5-8	TRBJ1-5	CASSLARGGIEGNQPQHF	TGTGCCAGCAGCTTGGCCCGCGGGGGGATAGAGGGCAATCAGCCCCAGCATTTT
.	.	TRBV7-9	TRBJ1-2	CASSSTSQGNYGYTF	TGTGCCAGCAGCTCGACATCTCAGGGGAACTATGGCTACACCTTC
.	TRBD1	TRBV29-1	TRBJ1-2	CSVLTGGAGGYTF	TGCAGCGTCCTGACAGGGGGCGCGGGTGGCTACACCTTC
.	TRBD1	TRBV18	TRBJ1-2	CASSPLGTGHYGYTF	TGTGCCAGCTCACCTCTCGGGACAGGCCACTATGGCTACACCTTC
.	TRBD2	TRBV18	TRBJ2-7	CASSPGSGELDYEQYF	TGTGCCAGCTCACCAGGTAGCGGGGAGCTTGATTACGAGCAGTACTTC
.	TRBD1	TRBV9	TRBJ1-3	CASSPRDRGLGSGNTIYF	TGTGCCAGCAGCCCCCGGGACAGGGGTTTAGGGTCTGGAAACACCATATATTTT
.	TRBD1	TRBV5-1	TRBJ2-2	CASSPLLTGSTGELFF	TGCGCCAGCAGCCCACTACTGACAGGGTCCACCGGGGAGCTGTTTTTT
.	TRBD2	TRBV6-2/TRBV6-3	TRBJ2-3	CASSTSGKGTDTQYF	TGTGCCAGCAGTACTAGCGGGAAAGGCACAGATACGCAGTATTTT
once	TRBD2	TRBV5-4	TRBJ2-7	CASSSSGKHYEQYF	TGTGCCAGCAGCAGTAGCGGGAAGCACTACGAGCAGTACTTC
.	TRBD1	TRBV27	TRBJ1-3	CASKAHRDSSGNTIYF	TGTGCCAGCAAGGCACACCGGGACAGTTCTGGAAACACCATATATTTT
few	TRBD2	TRBV7-3	TRBJ2-1	CASSPTSGRAIEQFF	TGTGCCAGCAGCCCGACTAGCGGGAGGGCCATTGAGCAGTTCTTC
once	TRBD2	TRBV4-2	TRBJ2-7	CASSQETGLAGGLSASYEQYF	TGTGCCAGCAGCCAAGAAACGGGACTAGCGGGAGGCCTATCCGCATCCTACGAGCAGTACTTC
.	TRBD2	TRBV3-1/TRBV3-2	TRBJ2-7	CASSQLAGEQYF	TGTGCCAGCAGCCAATTAGCGGGCGAGCAGTACTTC
.	.	TRBV3-1/TRBV3-2	TRBJ1-6	CASSQSKRFNNSPLHF	TGTGCCAGCAGCCAAAGTAAGCGTTTCAATAATTCACCCCTCCACTTT
.	.	TRBV3-1/TRBV3-2	TRBJ2-7	CASSQAFNTYEQYF	TGTGCCAGCAGCCAAGCGTTTAATACCTACGAGCAGTACTTC
.	TRBD2	TRBV28	TRBJ2-7	CASSLTSGSWEQYF	TGTGCCAGCAGCCTGACTAGCGGGAGTTGGGAGCAGTACTTC
.	TRBD1	TRBV27	TRBJ2-7	CASRTLGTGGDEQYF	TGTGCCAGCAGAACTCTCGGGACAGGGGGCGACGAGCAGTACTTC
.	TRBD1	TRBV12-3/TRBV12-4	TRBJ1-1	CATSTGRAFF	TGTGCCACCTCGACAGGGAGAGCTTTCTTT
.	TRBD1	TRBV4-3	TRBJ1-4	CASSQNAGGPGNEKLFF	TGCGCCAGCAGCCAAAATGCAGGGGGCCCAGGGAATGAAAAACTGTTTTTT
.	.	TRBV11-3	TRBJ2-2	CASSLGLGAGELFF	TGTGCCAGCAGCTTAGGGCTCGGGGCCGGGGAGCTGTTTTTT
.	TRBD2	TRBV28	TRBJ2-3	CASPGGDLGTDTQYF	TGTGCCAGCCCGGGAGGGGATCTTGGGACAGATACGCAGTATTTT
.	.	TRBV27	TRBJ2-5	CASSLIEGGQETQYF	TGTGCCAGCAGTTTAATTGAGGGCGGGCAAGAGACCCAGTACTTC
.	TRBD2	TRBV4-3	TRBJ2-2	CASSQETRTSGDTGELFF	TGCGCCAGCAGCCAGGAAACTAGGACTAGCGGGGACACCGGGGAGCTGTTTTTT
.	TRBD1	TRBV28	TRBJ2-5	CASSGTGKAQETQYF	TGTGCCAGCAGTGGGACAGGGAAAGCTCAAGAGACCCAGTACTTC
.	TRBD2	TRBV2	TRBJ2-7	CASSAASGSYEQYF	TGTGCCAGCAGTGCGGCTAGCGGGAGCTACGAGCAGTACTTC
few	TRBD1	TRBV2	TRBJ2-7	CASLRLQGSYEQYF	TGTGCCAGCCTCCGACTACAGGGGAGCTACGAGCAGTACTTC
few	TRBD1	TRBV6-2/TRBV6-3	TRBJ2-7	CASSYRQGVYEQYF	TGTGCCAGCAGTTACCGACAGGGGGTATACGAGCAGTACTTC
few	.	TRBV7-2	TRBJ2-3	CASSLDVGDITDTQYF	TGTGCCAGCAGCTTAGACGTCGGAGATATCACAGATACGCAGTATTTT
.	.	TRBV7-9	TRBJ2-7	CASSLIGDEQYF	TGTGCCAGCAGCTTAATCGGGGACGAGCAGTACTTC
.	TRBD2	TRBV5-1	TRBJ2-5	CASSSSAGGETQYF	TGCGCCAGCAGCTCATCAGCGGGAGGAGAGACCCAGTACTTC
.	TRBD1	TRBV12-5	TRBJ2-3	CASGLSTGARTDTQYF	TGTGCTAGTGGTTTGTCGACAGGGGCCCGCACAGATACGCAGTATTTT
.	TRBD1	TRBV5-5	TRBJ1-5	CASSLGQGQGANQPQHF	TGTGCCAGCAGCTTGGGACAGGGACAGGGGGCGAATCAGCCCCAGCATTTT
.	.	TRBV6-5	TRBJ1-1	CASSFRGGGTEAFF	TGTGCCAGCAGTTTCAGAGGAGGAGGGACTGAAGCTTTCTTT
.	.	TRBV18	TRBJ1-3	CASSPLFGSIPSGNTIYF	TGTGCCAGCTCACCGCTTTTTGGGAGTATCCCCTCTGGAAACACCATATATTTT
.	TRBD1	TRBV7-3	TRBJ2-1	CASSPGGRINEQFF	TGTGCCAGCAGCCCAGGGGGACGGATAAATGAGCAGTTCTTC
.	TRBD2	TRBV12-5	TRBJ2-7	CASAGGGKDEQYF	TGTGCTAGTGCCGGGGGGGGGAAGGACGAGCAGTACTTC
.	TRBD2	TRBV12-5	TRBJ2-7	CASGYRSGLAGGPFIYEQYF	TGTGCTAGTGGTTACCGGTCCGGACTAGCGGGAGGGCCCTTTATCTACGAGCAGTACTTC
.	.	TRBV18	TRBJ2-1	CASSPFSKSSYNEQFF	TGTGCCAGCTCACCCTTTTCGAAGAGCTCCTACAATGAGCAGTTCTTC
few	.	TRBV7-2	TRBJ2-5	CASRLGTQTQYF	TGTGCCAGCAGGTTAGGTACTCAGACCCAGTACTTC
.	.	TRBV2	TRBJ1-2	CASSVATPNYGYTF	TGTGCCAGCAGTGTAGCAACACCTAACTATGGCTACACCTTC
.	.	TRBV19	TRBJ1-1	CASKPDRSHLITEAFF	TGTGCCAGTAAGCCCGACAGGTCCCACCTTATCACTGAAGCTTTCTTT
.	.	TRBV12-5	TRBJ2-1	CASGLVATYNEQFF	TGTGCTAGTGGTTTGGTAGCAACCTACAATGAGCAGTTCTTC
.	.	TRBV10-1	TRBJ1-1	CASSESRLGSAEAFF	TGCGCCAGCAGTGAGTCGAGACTGGGTTCAGCTGAAGCTTTCTTT
.	TRBD1	TRBV7-6	TRBJ1-2	CASSLLGQGPTNYGYTF	TGTGCCAGCAGCTTGTTAGGACAGGGTCCTACAAACTATGGCTACACCTTC
.	.	TRBV6-5	TRBJ2-2	CASSSPQDPPGELFF	TGTGCCAGCAGTTCCCCACAGGATCCTCCCGGGGAGCTGTTTTTT
few	.	TRBV12-3/TRBV12-4	TRBJ2-7	CASSLFYEQYF	TGTGCCAGCAGTCTCTTCTACGAGCAGTACTTC
.	TRBD1	TRBV12-5	TRBJ2-2	CASGLVSGQGISTGELFF	TGTGCTAGTGGTTTGGTTTCGGGACAGGGGATATCCACCGGGGAGCTGTTTTTT
.	.	TRBV20-1	TRBJ2-5	CSAKGGETQYF	TGCAGTGCAAAAGGGGGAGAGACCCAGTACTTC
.	.	TRBV19	TRBJ1-1	CASTGMGGTEAFF	TGTGCCAGTACGGGGATGGGAGGGACTGAAGCTTTCTTT
.	.	TRBV7-3	TRBJ2-7	CASSPGLGGYEQYF	TGTGCCAGCAGCCCAGGTTTAGGAGGTTACGAGCAGTACTTC
.	.	TRBV4-2	TRBJ2-5	CASSQDRGQFQETQYF	TGTGCCAGCAGCCAAGATCGCGGACAGTTCCAAGAGACCCAGTACTTC
few	TRBD1	TRBV19	TRBJ1-5	CASSRGQGPRVWHF	TGTGCCAGTAGTAGGGGACAGGGGCCTCGGGTTTGGCATTTT
.	TRBD1	TRBV12-5	TRBJ2-7	CASGPQTGLEYEQYF	TGTGCTAGTGGTCCCCAGACAGGGCTTGAATACGAGCAGTACTTC
.	.	TRBV6-5	TRBJ1-4	CASTDSATNEKLFF	TGTGCCAGCACCGACAGTGCAACTAATGAAAAACTGTTTTTT